This T cell receptor beta chain appears in the sequencing data of a study of T cells in Graves' hyperthyroidism and ophthalmopathy. A note on this clonotype: Its matching antigen is unknown.

Germline V gives CDR1 KGHDR, CDR2 SFDVKD. The CDR3 sequence is 16 residues long. The germline V and J ends were trimmed by 3 bases and 4 bases, with 12 bases remaining between them. TCR beta CDR3 sequences were amplified from RNA transcripts. With the HTBI primer set, the TCR CDR3 went through a first round of RT-PCR. TCRdb reanalysed the multiplex PCR reads using MiXCR and keeps one entry per CDR3 protein. The data show about 300,000 distinct CDR3 sequences, approximately 17% seen once. Study-wide points: Most thyroid-expanded clonotypes above 0.001 were also found in blood.

Among the patients, aged 18 to 65, hyperthyroidism was newly diagnosed and had lasted under 2 months. The PBMCs had their origin in 10 ml of fresh peripheral blood. This rearrangement joins TRBV24-1 to TRBJ1-6; no clear D gene. The origin of this receptor is a man aged 25-40 years with Graves' hyperthyroidism. The sample consisted of blood. CDR3 coding DNA: TGTGCCACCAGTGATCCACCGGGCCATTATAATTCACCCCTCCACTTT. It encodes CATSDPPGHYNSPLHF.